Each of the 30 T cell receptor beta chains below was sequenced from the same sample in a study of T cell changes during pregnancy in multiple sclerosis. Profiling relied on immunoSEQ multiplex PCR, and the TCRdb table lists in-frame clones only, not all of them. The sample shows 80,000 to 100,000 clones, almost 95% of them seen only once. The material was peripheral blood, obtained in the first trimester of pregnancy. The receptors derive from a female donor with multiple sclerosis, enrolled in a pregnancy study.

In this sample, this clone turned up a few times. The chain has TRBV5-3 and TRBJ2-2, with TRBD2 matching over 9 bases. TRBV5-3 is given ORF status, its function remaining uncertain. V lost 5 bases and J lost 4; bases outside the gene matches: 6. The CDR3 contains 15 residues. Here the CDR3 reads CARRSSGSRTGELFF. The CDR3 DNA is TGTGCCAGAAGAAGTAGCGGGAGCCGCACCGGGGAGCTGTTTTTT.

The genes are TRBV19 and TRBJ1-1; TRBD1 might be the D (5 bases). The germline V gene has CDR1 LNHDA and CDR2 SQIVND (reference sequence). Trimming took off 7 bases at V and 0 bases at J, with 15 bases between the two ends. The CDR3 is 15 amino acids. The CDR3 sequence is CASTSQRRVNTEAFF. The CDR3, as DNA: TGTGCCAGTACCTCCCAGCGCAGGGTGAACACTGAAGCTTTCTTT. The full variable domain, rest sourced from reference TRBV19 and TRBJ1-1, is DGGITQSPKYLFRKEGQNVTLSCEQNLNHDAMYWYRQDPGQGLRLIYYSQIVNDFQKGDIAEGYSVSREKKESFPLTVTSAQKNPTAFYLCASTSQRRVNTEAFFGQGTRLTVV.

The V gene is TRBV7-6, the J gene TRBJ2-1; D is undetermined. This CDR3 is 14 amino acids long. Trimming took 4 bases from V and 4 from J, leaving 11 bases between them. Germline V gives CDR1 SGHVS, CDR2 FNYEAQ. CDR3 sequence: CASSSPYQYNEQFF. The DNA for the CDR3 is TGTGCCAGCAGCTCCCCGTATCAGTACAATGAGCAGTTCTTC.

This chain uses TRBV11-2 with TRBJ1-3; TRBD1 agrees at 8 bases. V lost 4 bases to trimming and J lost 8 bases; unmatched junction nucleotides: 7. CDR3 length: 14 residues. In germline, CDR1 is SGHAT, CDR2 FQNNGV. CDR3 DNA sequence: TGTGCCAGCAGCTCCGGACAGGGAGCAGACACCATATATTTT. Translation gives CASSSGQGADTIYF.

The CDR3 region is CASSLEGQGAGSYNEQFF. The CDR3 DNA sequence: TGCGCCAGCAGCTTGGAGGGACAGGGGGCGGGATCCTACAATGAGCAGTTCTTC. The gene calls are TRBV5-1 and TRBJ2-1; 12 nucleotides agree with TRBD1. V dropped 0 bases and J dropped 1; count of bases not matched to a gene: 5. The CDR3 loop spans 18 amino acids. CDR1 and CDR2 (germline): SGHRS, YFSETQ.

This sequence joins TRBV14 and TRBJ1-2; D gene uncertain. The CDR3 is 15 residues long. The ends were cut back, 2 bases at V and 3 bases at J, with 13 bases in the middle. Germline values: CDR1 SGHDN, CDR2 FVKESK. The CDR3 here is CASSQNPVRDYGYTF. The CDR3 coding sequence is TGTGCCAGCAGCCAAAATCCAGTCCGGGACTATGGCTACACCTTC.

V gene TRBV18 combines with J gene TRBJ1-4, with D possibly being TRBD1 (6 bases). CDR3 length: 13 amino acids. With 5 bases removed from V and 8 bases from J, the gap between germline ends came to 12 bases. Per the germline V gene, CDR1 is KGHSH and CDR2 is LQKENI. The CDR3 sequence: CASSSGAREKLFF. DNA of the CDR3: TGTGCCAGCTCATCAGGGGCGCGAGAAAAACTGTTTTTT.

The chain couples TRBV13 to TRBJ2-1; TRBD2 agrees at 7 bases. CDR3 length: 15 residues. Germline trimming cut 0 bases from V and 7 bases from J; bases unmatched to any gene: 6. Germline assignment: CDR1 PRHDT and CDR2 FYEKMQ (reference sequence). The chain's CDR3 is CASSLGGVGGNEQFF. CDR3 bases: TGTGCCAGCAGCTTAGGCGGGGTGGGGGGGAATGAGCAGTTCTTC.

This chain uses TRBV6-5 with TRBJ2-7, with 13 bases lining up with TRBD2. Germline trimming cut 0 bases from V and 7 bases from J; bases unmatched to any gene: 3. CDR1 and CDR2 (germline): MNHEY, SVGAGI. The CDR3 totals 15 residues. The CDR3 DNA sequence: TGTGCCAGCAGTTACTCGGGACTAGCGGGATTAGAGCAGTACTTC. Residues: CASSYSGLAGLEQYF.

The rearrangement links TRBV28 to TRBJ1-2; the match to TRBD1 covers 9 bases. The ends lost 3 bases at V and 7 bases at J; junction bases unmatched: 6. Germline V gene sequence: CDR1 MDHEN, CDR2 SYDVKM. CDR3 length: 14 residues. CDR3: CASSFGDRASGYTF. For the CDR3, the DNA is TGTGCCAGCAGTTTCGGGGACAGGGCCAGTGGCTACACCTTC.

The genes are TRBV5-1 and TRBJ1-1, with 11 bases matching TRBD1. After removal of 4 bases from V and 1 base from J, the junction contained 6 bases not matched to a gene. CDR1 is SGHRS, CDR2 YFSETQ, per germline. The CDR3 extends over 16 amino acids. For the CDR3, the DNA is TGCGCCAGCAGCGCAAGGACAGGGGGCCCGAACACTGAAGCTTTCTTT. It translates to CASSARTGGPNTEAFF. The full variable domain, with the rest looked up from reference TRBV5-1 and TRBJ1-1, is KAGVTQTPRYLIKTRGQQVTLSCSPISGHRSVSWYQQTPGQGLQFLFEYFSETQRNKGNFPGRFSGRQFSNSRSEMNVSTLELGDSALYLCASSARTGGPNTEAFFGQGTRLTVV.

This clone turned up a few times. The chain joins TRBV27 to TRBJ1-1; D remains unclear. The CDR3 length is 14 residues. V gave up 0 bases and J gave up 3 bases, with 8 bases separating them. Germline assignment: CDR1 MNHEY and CDR2 SMNVEV (reference sequence). The CDR3 here is CASSLSGRDTEAFF. The CDR3 bases are TGTGCCAGCAGTTTATCGGGGAGGGACACTGAAGCTTTCTTT.

The chain is built from TRBV7-2 and TRBJ1-1; D ambiguous. V lost 5 bases to trimming and J lost 2 bases, with 12 bases between them. Germline lookup yields CDR1 SGHTA and CDR2 FQGNSA. The CDR3 runs to 14 residues. CDR3 in amino acids: CASSPTHTNTEAFF. CDR3 DNA sequence: TGTGCCAGCAGCCCCACCCACACAAACACTGAAGCTTTCTTT. The variable domain in full, completed from reference TRBV7-2 and TRBJ1-1, reads GAGVSQSPSNKVTEKGKDVELRCDPISGHTALYWYRQSLGQGLEFLIYFQGNSAPDKSGLPSDRFSAERTGGSVSTLTIQRTQQEDSAVYLCASSPTHTNTEAFFGQGTRLTVV.

The rearrangement uses TRBV4-1 and TRBJ1-4; D unresolved. V gave up 3 bases and J gave up 4 bases, with 15 bases separating them. The CDR3 loop spans 16 amino acids. Looked up from germline, CDR1 is MGHRA and CDR2 is YSYEKL. The CDR3 loop is CASSQEPLVLNEKLFF. CDR3 nucleotide sequence: TGCGCCAGCAGCCAGGAGCCTTTGGTACTTAATGAAAAACTGTTTTTT.

This chain connects TRBV21-1 to TRBJ1-3; the table's TRBD1 call for D was not verified on the DNA. TRBV21-1 is assigned pseudogene status. This CDR3 is 15 amino acids long. The CDR3 spells CASPRRDLSGNTIYF. CDR3 nucleotide sequence: TGTGCCAGCCCTCGCAGGGATCTCTCTGGAAACACCATATATTTT.

For this clone: At one end, the junction sequence differs from germline, possibly due to a read error. V gene TRBV2 combines with J gene TRBJ2-2; the match to TRBD2 covers 8 bases. Germline V gene data show CDR1 as SNHLY and CDR2 as FYNNEI. This CDR3 is built from 15 residues. The CDR3 protein is CASSQAGVGTGELFF. Written as DNA, the CDR3 is TGTGCCAGCAGTCAAGCGGGAGTTGGCACCGGGGAGCTGTTTTTT.

The genes are TRBV9 and TRBJ2-2; tentative D call: TRBD2 (5 bases). Germline V CDR1 and CDR2: SGDLS, YYNGEE. CDR3 length: 16 residues. The V end was cut by 0 bases, the J end by 9 bases, with 18 bases between. The CDR3 reads CASSVGGRSPYRELFF. The CDR3, as DNA: TGTGCCAGCAGCGTAGGAGGGCGGAGCCCGTACCGGGAGCTGTTTTTT.

The chain couples TRBV2 to TRBJ2-5; D not certain. Trimming removed 2 bases at V and 6 bases at J, with 10 bases between. The CDR3 has 13 residues. Germline V gives CDR1 SNHLY, CDR2 FYNNEI. CDR3 DNA: TGTGCCAGCAGTGAAAGTATGGAGCAGACCCAGTACTTC. It specifies CASSESMEQTQYF.

This chain uses TRBV7-6 with TRBJ2-7; D is ambiguous. This CDR3 contains 13 residues. Trimming shortened V by 3 bases and J by 3 bases, and 9 bases separated the two germline ends. Germline lookup yields CDR1 SGHVS and CDR2 FNYEAQ. CDR3 amino acids: CASSFSELYEQYF. The CDR3 nucleotides are TGTGCCAGCAGCTTTTCGGAGCTCTACGAGCAGTACTTC. Using reference TRBV7-6 and TRBJ2-7 for the parts outside the CDR3, the full variable domain is GAGVSQSPRYKVTKRGQDVALRCDPISGHVSLYWYRQALGQGPEFLTYFNYEAQQDKSGLPNDRFSAERPEGSISTLTIQRTEQRDSAMYRCASSFSELYEQYFGPGTRLTVT.

This clone was counted between two and nine times. The J gene is TRBJ2-7, the V gene TRBV28; possibly TRBD2 for D (6 bases). The germline V gene has CDR1 MDHEN and CDR2 SYDVKM. This CDR3 has 13 residues. Trimming left V 7 bases short and J 6 bases short, with 16 bases between. The CDR3 DNA reads as TGTGCCAGCAACCCGGGCGGGATGAGCGAGCAGTACTTC. Its translation: CASNPGGMSEQYF.

By share, this clone ranks as medium-sized. The chain links TRBV11-1 to TRBJ2-2, with D tentatively TRBD1 (6 bases). The V gene's germline CDR1 is SGHAT and CDR2 FQDESV (reference sequence). This CDR3 has 13 residues. V dropped 4 bases and J dropped 6 bases, with 9 bases sitting between them. CDR3 bases: TGTGCCAGCAGCTCGCGGACAGCCGGGGAGCTGTTTTTT. This gives the protein CASSSRTAGELFF. Full variable domain (outside the CDR3, taken from reference TRBV11-1 and TRBJ2-2): EAEVAQSPRYKITEKSQAVAFWCDPISGHATLYWYRQILGQGPELLVQFQDESVVDDSQLPKDRFSAERLKGVDSTLKIQPAELGDSAMYLCASSSRTAGELFFGEGSRLTVL.

The J gene is TRBJ1-4, the V gene TRBV28, with D possibly being TRBD1 (5 bases). Germline V gives CDR1 MDHEN, CDR2 SYDVKM. The CDR3 consists of 13 residues. The V gene lost 5 bases and the J gene lost 11 bases, with 15 bases spanning the gap. The CDR3 sequence: CASSVGGSGKLFF. CDR3 nucleotides: TGTGCCAGCAGTGTGGGCGGATCAGGGAAACTGTTTTTT.

The chain combines TRBV29-1 with TRBJ2-6; unclear D gene. CDR1 and CDR2 from the germline V gene are SQVTM and ANQGSEA. Trimming cost V 6 bases and J 0 bases, with 6 bases left between them. The CDR3 is 13 residues long. The CDR3 DNA is TGCAGCGTACAGAGCTCTGGGGCCAACGTCCTGACTTTC. Its translation: CSVQSSGANVLTF.

This chain connects TRBV18 to TRBJ2-1, with 8 bases fitting TRBD2. V was pared by 4 bases and J by 7 bases, with 9 bases of the junction left unmatched. Looked up from germline, CDR1 is KGHSH and CDR2 is LQKENI. The CDR3 loop spans 15 amino acids. The CDR3 nucleotides are TGTGCCAGCTCACGAGGCAGCGGGAGAATAAATGAGCAGTTCTTC. Translated: CASSRGSGRINEQFF.

The rearrangement uses TRBV30 and TRBJ1-5; no definite D call. Deletions cut 0 bases from V and 1 base from J, with 13 bases between. The CDR3 totals 16 residues. Germline V gene sequence: CDR1 GTSNPN, CDR2 SVGIG (reference sequence). The CDR3 DNA reads TGTGCCTGGAGTGTACCCTGGCAGAACAGCAATCAGCCCCAGCATTTT. Amino acids: CAWSVPWQNSNQPQHF.

The CDR3 is CASKRQGEAFF. CDR3 coding DNA: TGTGCCAGCAAGCGACAGGGGGAAGCTTTCTTT. The rearrangement uses TRBV6-5 and TRBJ1-1; 8 bases fit TRBD1. V dropped 7 bases and J dropped 8; count of bases not matched to a gene: 3. CDR3 length equals 11 residues. CDR1 and CDR2 (germline): MNHEY, SVGAGI.

The V gene is TRBV19, the J gene TRBJ2-6; a possible D gene is TRBD2 (5 bases). This CDR3 comprises 15 residues. With 5 bases removed from V and 1 base from J, the gap between germline ends came to 9 bases. Germline V gives CDR1 LNHDA, CDR2 SQIVND (reference sequence). The CDR3 loop is CASSELGSGANVLTF. The CDR3 DNA sequence: TGTGCCAGTAGTGAACTAGGGTCTGGGGCCAACGTCCTGACTTTC.

This clone was observed a single time. The J gene is TRBJ1-1, the V gene TRBV9; D remains ambiguous. The CDR3 has 12 residues. Germline assignment: CDR1 SGDLS and CDR2 YYNGEE. Trimming removed 3 bases from V and 1 base from J, with 4 bases in between. The CDR3 DNA reads TGTGCCAGCAGCGCACAGAACACTGAAGCTTTCTTT. Translated: CASSAQNTEAFF.

The rearrangement uses TRBV5-1 and TRBJ2-5, with 14 bases lining up with TRBD2. The germline gives CDR1 SGHRS, CDR2 YFSETQ. V lost 0 bases, J lost 5 bases, and 6 bases stayed unmatched. CDR3 size: 17 residues. CDR3 sequence: CASSLGGLAGDGETQYF. The CDR3 coding sequence is TGCGCCAGCAGCTTGGGGGGACTAGCGGGAGACGGGGAGACCCAGTACTTC.

The chain uses TRBV6-1 and TRBJ2-3; D might be TRBD1 (5 bases). V was cut by 5 bases and J by 4 bases, with 7 bases left in between. CDR3 size: 12 residues. CDR1 is MNHNS and CDR2 is SASEGT in the germline V gene. CDR3 amino acids: CASSQGPDTQYF. The CDR3 DNA follows: TGTGCCAGCAGTCAGGGCCCAGATACGCAGTATTTT.